A few counts support the clone carrying this TCR beta chain. Its antigen is unknown. Unique molecular identifiers were present in the TCR beta cDNA libraries. MiXCR was run by TCRdb on the PCR reads, yielding one entry per CDR3 protein. The table lists fewer than 850,000 distinct CDR3 sequences, around 27% of them singletons, with 0.56% in the top ten. This sample was included in a study of post-analysis software for immune sequencing data. Study-wide findings and caveats: Controls had lower frequencies than patients of roughly five TRBV segments, which included TRBV5-6, TRBV5-1 and TRBV20-1.

This CDR3 is 14 amino acids long. Germline V gene data show CDR1 as MNHNY and CDR2 as SVGAGI (reference sequence). V was clipped by 7 bases and J by 5 bases; unmatched bases: 7. This receptor was identified in a girl between 10 and 17 years old with multiple sclerosis. The sequenced sample was blood. The rearrangement links TRBV6-6 to TRBJ2-5; 10 bases match TRBD1. The CDR3 DNA is TGTGCCAGCAACCGAGACAGGGGGCGGGAGACCCAGTACTTC. As protein: CASNRDRGRETQYF.